The 29 T cell receptor beta chains below were found in one sample sequenced in a study of blood T cell repertoires in COVID-19 (TCRdb year 2020). Library construction relied on the immunoSEQ multiplex PCR assay. TCRdb limited this immuneACCESS table to in-frame rearrangements with V and J called. A share of clones is missing; checked studies link under half to unresolved V genes, and the rest is unexplained. A total of 200,000 to 250,000 clones appear in this sample, approximately 80% of them only once. Approximately 1.8% of the sample lies in the top ten. The specimen sequenced was PBMCs or T cells enriched from blood (not recorded which). These receptor sequences come from a man aged 55 to 70 who had recovered from COVID-19.

The chain has TRBV19 and TRBJ1-2; D perhaps matches TRBD1 (5 bases). The CDR3 length is 15 residues. The V end lost 5 bases, the J end lost 4 bases, and 17 bases lay between the germline ends. The germline V gene has CDR1 LNHDA and CDR2 SQIVND (reference sequence). DNA of the CDR3: TGTGCCAGTAGTCCAGGGTCGAGCGGGTTCTATGGCTACACCTTC. This sequence encodes CASSPGSSGFYGYTF.

The genes are TRBV5-4 and TRBJ1-2; 7 bases line up with TRBD1. Germline trimming cut 4 bases from V and 5 bases from J; bases unmatched to any gene: 11. Germline V CDR1 and CDR2: SGHNT, YYREEE (reference sequence). The length of the CDR3 is 15 residues. The CDR3 protein is CASSPPGQPDYGYTF. The CDR3, as DNA: TGTGCCAGCAGCCCTCCGGGACAGCCCGATTATGGCTACACCTTC.

This clone has only one observation. J is TRBJ1-2 and V is TRBV5-5; 8 bases align to TRBD1. From germline, CDR1 is SGHKS and CDR2 YYEKEE (reference sequence). The CDR3 spans 12 residues. With 4 bases clipped from V and 8 bases from J, the junction kept 4 bases outside the gene matches. The CDR3 DNA sequence: TGTGCCAGCAGCGCTTGGGACAGGGGCTACACCTTC. Translating gives CASSAWDRGYTF.

The J gene is TRBJ1-1, the V gene TRBV10-2; the D gene is possibly TRBD1 (5 bases). The V gene's germline CDR1 is WSHSY and CDR2 SAAADI. The germline V and J ends were trimmed by 6 bases and 1 base, with 12 bases remaining between them. This CDR3 spans 14 amino acids. The CDR3 protein is CASSGGTGNTEAFF. CDR3 DNA: TGCGCCAGCAGCGGGGGGACCGGGAACACTGAAGCTTTCTTT.

This sequence joins TRBV7-3 and TRBJ2-2; the D is unclear. From germline, CDR1 is SGHTA and CDR2 FQGTGA. The germline V and J ends were trimmed by 3 bases and 3 bases, with 8 bases remaining between them. This CDR3 is 14 amino acids long. The CDR3 spells CASSFNRDTGELFF. In DNA form, the CDR3 reads TGTGCCAGCAGCTTTAACCGGGACACCGGGGAGCTGTTTTTT.

The DNA of the CDR3 is TGTGCCAGCAGCTCTAAAGCGGGGGAGTACAATGAGCAGTTCTTC. As protein: CASSSKAGEYNEQFF. The chain is built from TRBV5-4 and TRBJ2-1; 8 positions match TRBD2. J lost 4 bases, V lost 3 bases, and 6 bases had no gene match. The CDR3 loop spans 15 amino acids. Germline values: CDR1 SGHNT, CDR2 YYREEE (reference sequence). Combining the CDR3 with reference TRBV5-4 and TRBJ2-1 gives the whole variable domain ETGVTQSPTHLIKTRGQQVTLRCSSQSGHNTVSWYQQALGQGPQFIFQYYREEENGRGNFPPRFSGLQFPNYSSELNVNALELDDSALYLCASSSKAGEYNEQFFGPGTRLTVL.

The V gene is TRBV10-3, the J gene TRBJ1-5, with TRBD1 as a possible D gene (6 bases). CDR3 length: 17 residues. CDR1 ENHRY and CDR2 SYGVKD come from the germline V gene. V lost 0 bases and J lost 10, with 22 bases in between. The CDR3 DNA sequence: TGTGCCATCAGTGAGTCGAGGGGGGGCTGGGACAATCCTCCCCAGCATTTT. Its protein product is CAISESRGGWDNPPQHF.

V usage is TRBV10-1 and J usage is TRBJ1-4; TRBD1 might be the D (6 bases). Trimming removed 2 bases at V and 10 bases at J, with 14 bases between. This CDR3 region has 14 residues. Germline V gives CDR1 WNHNN, CDR2 SYGVQD (reference sequence). The CDR3 DNA reads TGCGCCAGCAGTGAGGGGCAGGGGATCGGAAAACTGTTTTTT. It is translated as CASSEGQGIGKLFF.

The chain links TRBV19 to TRBJ1-1, with 7 bases that match TRBD1. The CDR3 spans 15 residues. The J segment lost 2 bases and the V segment lost 5 bases, leaving 8 bases of the junction unmatched. Germline loops: CDR1 LNHDA, CDR2 SQIVND (reference sequence). The CDR3 sequence is CASSQTGTDNTEAFF. CDR3 nucleotide sequence: TGTGCCAGTAGTCAAACCGGGACAGACAACACTGAAGCTTTCTTT.

The chain joins TRBV4-1 to TRBJ2-3; TRBD2 aligns across 10 bases. With 3 bases clipped from V and 3 bases from J, the junction kept 3 bases outside the gene matches. Germline lookup yields CDR1 MGHRA and CDR2 YSYEKL. The CDR3 has 15 amino acids. CDR3 amino acids: CASSHSSGGTDTQYF. The CDR3 DNA reads as TGCGCCAGCAGCCACTCTAGCGGGGGTACAGATACGCAGTATTTT.

This chain connects TRBV5-6 to TRBJ1-2, with D perhaps TRBD1 (5 bases). Deletions cut 3 bases from V and 7 bases from J, with 13 bases between. This CDR3 is built from 13 residues. Germline-derived CDR1 and CDR2 are SGHDT and YYEEEE. The chain's CDR3 is CASSSGGVGGYTF. The CDR3 DNA reads as TGTGCCAGCAGCTCCGGGGGAGTCGGTGGCTACACCTTC. The full variable domain, completed using reference TRBV5-6 and TRBJ1-2, is DAGVTQSPTHLIKTRGQQVTLRCSPKSGHDTVSWYQQALGQGPQFIFQYYEEEERQRGNFPDRFSGHQFPNYSSELNVNALLLGDSALYLCASSSGGVGGYTFGSGTRLTVV.

This chain connects TRBV5-1 to TRBJ2-7; tentative D call: TRBD1 (5 bases). The CDR3 loop spans 12 amino acids. V was pared by 4 bases and J by 6 bases, with 11 bases between. Germline V lookup: CDR1 SGHRS, CDR2 YFSETQ. As DNA, the CDR3 is TGCGCCAGCAGCCTCTCAGGGTTCGAGCAGTACTTC. This sequence encodes CASSLSGFEQYF.

This chain joins TRBV23-1 and TRBJ1-2, with 7 bases lining up with TRBD1. TRBV23-1 counts as an open reading frame of uncertain function. The CDR3 length is 14 residues. V shed 2 bases, J shed 5 bases, and the junction held 5 bases outside the gene matches. DNA for the CDR3: TGCGCCAGCAGTCAAGGTAGCAGGGGGTATGGCTACACCTTC. It encodes CASSQGSRGYGYTF.

This clone came up once. This sample also contains other DNA sequences that code for the same CDR3. The genes are TRBV19 and TRBJ2-2; 8 bases are shared with TRBD2. Germline CDR1 and CDR2: LNHDA and SQIVND (reference sequence). This CDR3 contains 15 residues. Trimming removed 5 bases from V and 1 base from J; junction bases left unmatched: 3. In DNA form, the CDR3 reads TGTGCCAGTAGTCTTAGCGGGGTGAACACCGGGGAGCTGTTTTTT. Translation: CASSLSGVNTGELFF.

The chain joins TRBV7-2 to TRBJ1-2; D possibly corresponds to TRBD1 (5 bases). Between the trimmed V and J ends, which lost 5 bases and 4 bases, there was a span of 17 bases. In germline, CDR1 is SGHTA, CDR2 FQGNSA. The CDR3 is made up of 15 amino acids. This CDR3 reads CASSPKSDSPYGYTF. CDR3 bases: TGTGCCAGCAGCCCTAAATCCGACAGCCCCTATGGCTACACCTTC.

This chain uses TRBV28 with TRBJ1-1, with a tentative D call TRBD1 (6 bases). This CDR3 region has 13 residues. Per germline, CDR1 MDHEN and CDR2 SYDVKM. Trimming took 0 bases from V and 12 from J, leaving 14 bases between them. In DNA, the CDR3 is TGTGCCAGCAGTTTATGGGGCCAGGGGAAAACTTTCTTT. Amino acid sequence: CASSLWGQGKTFF.

This sequence joins TRBV7-3 and TRBJ1-6; TRBD1 aligns across 9 bases. Looked up from germline, CDR1 is SGHTA and CDR2 is FQGTGA. Trimming at V came to 5 bases and at J to 7 bases, leaving 3 bases not matched to a gene. The CDR3 totals 14 residues. The CDR3 nucleotides read TGTGCCAGCAGCCGCGGACAGGGGAATTCACCCCTCCACTTT. The encoded protein is CASSRGQGNSPLHF.

This clone was seen only once. The J gene is TRBJ2-4, the V gene TRBV13; 9 bases are a match to TRBD2. Unmatched junction bases numbered 11, after V lost 3 bases and J lost 2 bases. This CDR3 spans 18 amino acids. From germline, CDR1 is PRHDT and CDR2 FYEKMQ (reference sequence). CDR3 sequence (DNA): TGTGCCAGCAGCTTTGCCTCAGCCAGCGGGGGGCCCAAAAACATTCAGTACTTC. Translated, it gives CASSFASASGGPKNIQYF.

The chain combines TRBV4-3 with TRBJ1-6; D ambiguous. CDR1 is LGHNA, CDR2 YSLEER, per germline. V dropped 1 base and J dropped 4 bases, with 8 bases sitting between them. The CDR3 extends over 15 amino acids. The CDR3 region has the DNA TGCGCCAGCAGCCAAGGATTGACTTATAATTCACCCCTCCACTTT. Protein sequence: CASSQGLTYNSPLHF.

The chain employs TRBV7-9 and TRBJ1-6; weak D call: TRBD1 (5 bases). Germline CDR1 is SEHNR and CDR2 is FQNEAQ (reference sequence). The CDR3 sequence is 15 residues long. Deletions cut 4 bases from V and 7 bases from J, with 14 bases between. The CDR3 loop is CASSYEGAGNSPLHF. The CDR3 bases are TGTGCCAGCAGCTATGAAGGGGCCGGGAATTCACCCCTCCACTTT.

This clone was seen only once. The rearrangement joins TRBV6-5 to TRBJ1-1; 10 bases agree with TRBD1. The CDR3 extends over 14 amino acids. Germline V gene lookup returns CDR1 MNHEY and CDR2 SVGAGI. V lost 7 bases, J lost 1 base, and 3 bases stayed unmatched. CDR3 protein: CASIGTGENTEAFF. The CDR3 bases are TGTGCCAGCATCGGGACAGGGGAGAACACTGAAGCTTTCTTT.

The chain combines TRBV19 with TRBJ2-1; 9 bases fit TRBD2. The V and J ends lost 7 bases and 3 bases, in that order; junction bases with no gene match: 4. CDR1 LNHDA and CDR2 SQIVND come from the germline V gene (reference sequence). The CDR3 length is 14 residues. As DNA, the CDR3 is TGTGCCAGTAACCCGCGGGGGGGCTACAATGAGCAGTTCTTC. It translates to CASNPRGGYNEQFF.

V and J are TRBV2 and TRBJ2-3; perhaps TRBD2 as D (6 bases). The V gene lost 5 bases and the J gene lost 4 bases, with 16 bases spanning the gap. Germline V CDR1 and CDR2: SNHLY, FYNNEI. This CDR3 spans 15 amino acids. The CDR3 DNA sequence: TGTGCCAGCAGTCCCCTGACTAGAAGCCCAGATACGCAGTATTTT. Its translation is CASSPLTRSPDTQYF.

The CDR3 spells CASSLKRGALETQYF. The DNA for the CDR3 is TGCGCCAGCAGCCTAAAGCGGGGAGCCCTTGAGACCCAGTACTTC. The rearrangement joins TRBV4-3 to TRBJ2-5; 7 nucleotides line up with TRBD2. The CDR3 has 15 residues. CDR1 is LGHNA, CDR2 YSLEER, per germline. Trimming took 4 bases from V and 5 from J; bases not matched to a gene: 10.

This clone appeared a few times. The chain is built from TRBV3-1 (or the pseudogene TRBV3-2) and TRBJ2-7, with a tentative D call TRBD1 (6 bases). Trimming cost V 4 bases and J 5 bases, with 21 bases left between them. Germline V lookup: CDR1 LGHDT, CDR2 YNNKEL (reference sequence). The CDR3 has 16 amino acids. CDR3: CASSLRGWTASDEQYF. CDR3 coding DNA: TGTGCCAGCAGCCTGAGGGGGTGGACGGCCAGCGACGAGCAGTACTTC.

CDR3 in DNA: TGTGCCAGCAGCTTGGAGCGGACTACCAATAGCACAGATACGCAGTATTTT. This gives the protein CASSLERTTNSTDTQYF. This chain uses TRBV5-4 with TRBJ2-3; maybe TRBD2 (6 bases). The V end was cut by 0 bases, the J end by 0 bases, with 14 bases between. The CDR3 totals 17 residues. Germline V lookup: CDR1 SGHNT, CDR2 YYREEE (reference sequence).

Here the CDR3 reads CASSLGGSSYNEQFF. The CDR3 DNA sequence: TGTGCCAGCAGCTTGGGGGGGAGCTCCTACAATGAGCAGTTCTTC. This sequence joins TRBV11-2 and TRBJ2-1, with TRBD2 identical over 7 bases. Germline V CDR1 and CDR2: SGHAT, FQNNGV. CDR3 length: 15 residues. J lost 0 bases, V lost 3 bases, and 2 bases had no gene match.

The V gene is TRBV4-1, the J gene TRBJ2-7; D might be TRBD1 (6 bases). Looked up from germline, CDR1 is MGHRA and CDR2 is YSYEKL. The CDR3 has 16 residues. With 5 bases removed from V and 3 bases from J, the gap between germline ends came to 20 bases. CDR3 DNA: TGCGCCAGCAGCAACGAGCGGTCCGGGACATACTACGAGCAGTACTTC. This sequence encodes CASSNERSGTYYEQYF.

This clone turned up a few times. This chain connects TRBV4-3 to TRBJ2-2; 8 bases match TRBD1. Germline lookup yields CDR1 LGHNA and CDR2 YSLEER. The CDR3 contains 15 residues. The trim removed 0 bases at V and 7 bases at J, leaving 4 bases unmatched. The CDR3 reads CASSQDQGADGELFF. The CDR3 nucleotides are TGCGCCAGCAGCCAAGATCAGGGGGCGGACGGGGAGCTGTTTTTT.